These T cell receptor beta chains were read from a single sample in a study of blood T cell repertoires in COVID-19. Profiling relied on immunoSEQ multiplex PCR, and the TCRdb table lists in-frame clones only, not all of them. The sample yields some 97,000 clones, about nine tenths seen once. The sequencing input was peripheral blood. The receptors here all came from a man aged 50 to 60 with acute or convalescent COVID-19. CDR3s include the opening cysteine and the closing phenylalanine or tryptophan. Fields, in order: clone size, D gene, V gene, J gene, CDR3 DNA, CDR3 protein. A D gene is named only where the DNA matches it firmly. The size field is filled for only some rows; it gives once, few, many or a size class.

-,-,TRBV30,TRBJ2-1,TGTGCCTGGAGTGCCGAAACCTTTAGTGAGCAGTTCTTC,CAWSAETFSEQFF
-,-,TRBV3-1/TRBV3-2,TRBJ1-3,TGTGCCAGCAGCCATCAGGCTGGAAACACCATATATTTT,CASSHQAGNTIYF
-,-,TRBV21-1,TRBJ1-6,TGTGCCAGCAGCCCGGGACAGGGCATTTCACCCCTCCACTTT,CASSPGQGISPLHF
-,TRBD1,TRBV18,TRBJ2-2,TGTGCCAGCTCGGGGACAGGATTTTTGGACGGGGAGCTGTTTTTT,CASSGTGFLDGELFF
-,-,TRBV5-1,TRBJ2-1,TGCGCCAGCAGCTTGGGAGCAGGGGGGCCCCACAATGAGCAGTTCTTC,CASSLGAGGPHNEQFF
-,TRBD2,TRBV24-1,TRBJ2-1,TGTGCCACCAGTGATCCCAAAGCGGGGCCCCTCAATGAGCAGTTCTTC,CATSDPKAGPLNEQFF
-,TRBD1,TRBV7-8,TRBJ2-7,TGTGCCAGCAGCTTTTCTCCGGGACAGGGCCCCTACGAGCAGTACTTC,CASSFSPGQGPYEQYF
-,TRBD1,TRBV20-1,TRBJ1-5,TGCAGTGCTAGTGTGGGAGGGACAGGGAGTAATCAGCCCCAGCATTTT,CSASVGGTGSNQPQHF
-,-,TRBV23-1,TRBJ2-1,TGCGCCAGCAGTCTTTATGGCAGGGGTCCTTACAATGAGCAGTTCTTC,CASSLYGRGPYNEQFF
-,-,TRBV28,TRBJ2-1,TGTGCCAGCAGTTTAATGGACAACTACAATGAGCAGTTCTTC,CASSLMDNYNEQFF
-,-,TRBV7-9,TRBJ2-7,TGTGCCAGCAGCCGCGACAGGTTCTACGAGCAGTACTTC,CASSRDRFYEQYF
once,-,TRBV19,TRBJ1-1,TGTGCCAGTAGTATAGATCCCCTGACACCCGGGAGGACTGAAGCTTTCTTT,CASSIDPLTPGRTEAFF
-,TRBD1,TRBV6-6,TRBJ2-2,TGTGCCACCTCGGGACAGGGCAGAACCGGGGAGCTGTTTTTT,CATSGQGRTGELFF
-,-,TRBV19,TRBJ1-2,TGTGCCAGTACTCGGGGTTCTGGCTACACCTTC,CASTRGSGYTF
-,-,TRBV6-5,TRBJ2-2,TGTGCCAGCAGTACCGAACTTACCGGGGAGCTGTTTTTT,CASSTELTGELFF
-,TRBD2,TRBV11-3,TRBJ2-7,TGTGCCAGCAGCTTAGTACTAGCGGGAATAGGGGACGAGCAGTACTTC,CASSLVLAGIGDEQYF
-,-,TRBV6-5,TRBJ1-1,TGTGCCAGCGGGGACTTCGTAGCTGAAGCTTTCTTT,CASGDFVAEAFF
once,TRBD1,TRBV24-1,TRBJ1-2,TGTGCCACCAGTGACCCCGGGACAGGGGGGAAGTCTAACTATGGCTACACCTTC,CATSDPGTGGKSNYGYTF
once,-,TRBV6-5,TRBJ2-2,TGTGCCAGCAGTTCCCCTATCCGATCGAACACCGGGGAGCTGTTTTTT,CASSSPIRSNTGELFF
-,TRBD2,TRBV5-4,TRBJ2-2,TGTGCCAGCAGCTACGGACTAGCGGGAGTTCCCGGGGAGCTGTTTTTT,CASSYGLAGVPGELFF
-,-,TRBV2,TRBJ1-5,TGTGCCAGCAGCTTATCCAATCAGCCCCAGCATTTT,CASSLSNQPQHF
-,-,TRBV5-6,TRBJ2-3,TGTGCCAGCAGCCGTCGGGAGAGGGTCACAGATACGCAGTATTTT,CASSRRERVTDTQYF
-,-,TRBV19,TRBJ1-2,TGTGCCAGTAGTATAGCGGCAGGAATAACCCGGGGCTACACCTTC,CASSIAAGITRGYTF
-,TRBD2,TRBV4-3,TRBJ2-3,TGCGCCAGCAGCCAAGATATCAGCGGGAGGGCCGGTGGCACAGATACGCAGTATTTT,CASSQDISGRAGGTDTQYF
-,-,TRBV4-3,TRBJ1-5,TGCGCCAGCAGCGGACAGCATAGCAATCAGCCCCAGCATTTT,CASSGQHSNQPQHF
-,-,TRBV7-2,TRBJ2-5,TGTGCCAGCAGCTTACAGACAGTGCAGACCCAGTACTTC,CASSLQTVQTQYF
-,-,TRBV18,TRBJ2-5,TGTGCCAGCTCACCCGGGATCCAAGAGACCCAGTACTTC,CASSPGIQETQYF
-,TRBD1,TRBV19,TRBJ1-2,TGTGCCAGTAGTTTCGGGACAGAGGCTACCTATGGCTACACCTTC,CASSFGTEATYGYTF
-,-,TRBV6-5,TRBJ1-6,TGTGCCAGCTGGACAGACTCCTATAATTCACCCCTCCACTTT,CASWTDSYNSPLHF
-,TRBD1,TRBV2,TRBJ2-6,TGTGCCAGCAGGGAGGGACAGGGGGCTTCTGGGGCCAACGTCCTGACTTTC,CASREGQGASGANVLTF
-,-,TRBV5-6,TRBJ1-2,TGTGCCAGCAGCTTGGCGGGGGGCAACGGCTACACCTTC,CASSLAGGNGYTF
-,-,TRBV11-3,TRBJ1-1,TGTGCCAGCAGCTTTACTTTTAACAGGGTTAACACTGAAGCTTTCTTT,CASSFTFNRVNTEAFF
-,-,TRBV13,TRBJ2-4,TGTGCCAGCAGCTTTCAGGGGGGCGGGGAGCCCAAAAACATTCAGTACTTC,CASSFQGGGEPKNIQYF
-,TRBD1,TRBV11-2,TRBJ2-2,TGTGCCAGCAGCTTATTACAGGGGAGGAACACCGGGGAGCTGTTTTTT,CASSLLQGRNTGELFF
-,TRBD2,TRBV29-1,TRBJ2-3,TGCAGCGTTGAGGTAGCGGGGACTAGCACAGATACGCAGTATTTT,CSVEVAGTSTDTQYF
-,-,TRBV6-2/TRBV6-3,TRBJ2-5,TGTGCCAGCAGTTACTTCTGGACAGCAGAGACCCAGTACTTC,CASSYFWTAETQYF
-,-,TRBV7-8,TRBJ1-2,TGTGCCAGCAGCACAAGGACAGCCGCTAACTATGGCTACACCTTC,CASSTRTAANYGYTF
-,-,TRBV19,TRBJ1-4,TGTGCCAGTAGTATATCAACAGCTCCAAAATGGGAGGGGCTGTTTTTT,CASSISTAPKWEGLFF
-,TRBD1,TRBV18,TRBJ1-2,TGTGCCAGCTCCCGGGACAGTCTTAACTATGGCTACACCTTC,CASSRDSLNYGYTF